This T cell receptor (beta chain) originates from a study of cytomegalovirus exposure and HLA in healthy donors. A multiplex PCR was run with 60 Vbeta primers and 13 Jbeta primers. Profiled with immunoSEQ multiplex PCR; TCRdb holds only in-frame clones, not every one. The repertoire holds approximately 160,000 clones, with about three quarters as singletons. This clone was observed a handful of times. The CDR3 covers 14 residues. Germline CDR1 SGDLS, CDR2 YYNGEE. Trimming at V came to 2 bases and at J to 8 bases, leaving 5 bases not matched to a gene. V is TRBV9 and J is TRBJ2-1; 9 bases match TRBD2. What was sequenced was PBMCs. This sequence originates from a male donor in good health and CMV-seronegative. In nucleotides, the CDR3 is TGTGCCAGCAGCGTTGTAGCGGGAGATCATGAGCAGTTCTTC. It translates to CASSVVAGDHEQFF.